This is a list of T cell receptor beta chains from one sample in a study of shared clonotypes between healthy human individuals. This table comes from immunoSEQ multiplex PCR, and its TCRdb copy is limited to in-frame clones, with some not included. The profile shows about 2.1 million clones, around 93% of them singletons. The sample taken for sequencing was naive CD8+ T cells from PBMCs. Receptors were obtained from a man aged 18 to 29 in good health. Some clones in this sample may be carry-over from other donors' samples. Both conserved end residues are part of each CDR3. The D gene is left open where the match is weak. Clone size is stated in some rows and not others, as once, few, many or a class when expanded.

>TRBV15|-|-|TRBJ2-7
TGTGCCACCAGCCGCCGCCAGACAATCTACGAGCAGTACTTC
CATSRRQTIYEQYF
>TRBV9|-|TRBD2|TRBJ2-3
TGTGCCAGCAGCCTGGGGACTAGCGGGAGGACAGATACGCAGTATTTT
CASSLGTSGRTDTQYF
>TRBV7-8|-|-|TRBJ2-7
TGTGCCAGCAGCTTAACCGGGGGTTTTCCCTTGGACGAGCAGTACTTC
CASSLTGGFPLDEQYF
>TRBV5-4|once|TRBD1|TRBJ2-1
TGTGCCAGCAGCCGAGACAGGGCCGTTGAGCAGTTCTTC
CASSRDRAVEQFF
>TRBV7-6|-|-|TRBJ2-7
TGTGCCAGCAGCTCTCCGGACTACGAGCAGTACTTC
CASSSPDYEQYF
>TRBV28|-|TRBD1|TRBJ1-2
TGTGCCAGCAGAACTCCCCAACGGGACAGGCTATATGGCTACACCTTC
CASRTPQRDRLYGYTF
>TRBV18|once|TRBD1|TRBJ2-7
TGTGCCAGCTCACCTGATTGGGACAGAGACTACGAGCAGTACTTC
CASSPDWDRDYEQYF
>TRBV6-5|-|-|TRBJ2-5
TGTGCCAGCAGTAAGTTACATGGGAGGCAAGAGACCCAGTACTTC
CASSKLHGRQETQYF
>TRBV19|-|TRBD2|TRBJ2-1
TGTGCCAGTAGTAAAATCCCGGCTAGCGGGAGGGCCGATGAAGAGTTCTTC
CASSKIPASGRADEEFF
>TRBV28|-|-|TRBJ2-5
TGTGCCAGCAGCTCCCGTCGGGGTAGAGGGGACACCCAGTACTTC
CASSSRRGRGDTQYF
>TRBV27|-|-|TRBJ2-1
TGTGCCAGCAGTCCAGGACAGGTGGCGGGATACAATGAGCAGTTCTTC
CASSPGQVAGYNEQFF
>TRBV6-4|-|-|TRBJ2-7
TGTGCCAGCAGTGCCCAGACAGGTGGCAAGTACGAGCAGTACTTC
CASSAQTGGKYEQYF
>TRBV7-9|once|-|TRBJ2-5
TGTGCCAGCAGCCAAGCTGGCGAATACCAAGAGACCCAGTACTTC
CASSQAGEYQETQYF
>TRBV4-3|-|TRBD2|TRBJ2-7
TGCGCCAGCAGCCAAGACGATGGTTACGGACTAGCGGGCAACTCCTACGAGCAGTACTTC
CASSQDDGYGLAGNSYEQYF
>TRBV4-1|-|-|TRBJ2-1
TGCGCCAGCAGCCGCCAAAAGGACAATGAGCAGTTCTTC
CASSRQKDNEQFF
>TRBV2|-|-|TRBJ2-7
TGTGCCAGCAGTGACCCTGGGGCGGTAGTCCCCTACGAGCAGTACTTC
CASSDPGAVVPYEQYF
>TRBV4-1|-|TRBD2|TRBJ2-7
TGCGCCAGCAGCCAAGTATTGGCGGGGACTAAGATGTTCTTC
CASSQVLAGTKMFF
>TRBV7-9|-|TRBD1|TRBJ1-4
TGTGCCAGCAGCCGACAGGGGGCGCGAGAAAAACTGTTTTTT
CASSRQGAREKLFF
>TRBV28|-|-|TRBJ1-5
TGTGCCAGCAGTTTTGATCTAGCGGGGATTGACAATCAGCCCCAGCATTTT
CASSFDLAGIDNQPQHF
>TRBV5-4|-|TRBD2|TRBJ2-3
TGTGCCAGCAGGCGGGCGGGAGGGGTCACAGATACGCAGTATTTT
CASRRAGGVTDTQYF
>TRBV11-2|-|TRBD2|TRBJ2-7
TGTGCCAGCAGCTTCCGGACTAGCGGGAGTTTCGAGCAGTACTTC
CASSFRTSGSFEQYF
>TRBV27|-|-|TRBJ2-7
TGTGCCAGCAGTTTGCAGGGAGTGTCCTACGAGCAGTACTTC
CASSLQGVSYEQYF
>TRBV4-1|-|-|TRBJ2-7
TGCGCCAGCAGCCAATTCCCAGGGGACGAGCAGTACTTC
CASSQFPGDEQYF
>TRBV9|-|-|TRBJ2-3
TGTGCCAGCAGCGTAAACCGGGACGGGGACACAGATACGCAGTATTTT
CASSVNRDGDTDTQYF
>TRBV6-5|-|-|TRBJ2-7
TGTGCCAGCGGTTTGAAATTCGAGCAGTACTTC
CASGLKFEQYF
>TRBV4-1|-|TRBD1|TRBJ1-2
TGCGCCAGCAGCCAAGATAGAGGGACAGGCTATGGCTACACCTTC
CASSQDRGTGYGYTF
>TRBV19|once|-|TRBJ1-1
TGTGCCAGTAGAGACCGGGACTTCTCTGTACCTGAAGCTTTCTTT
CASRDRDFSVPEAFF
>TRBV27|-|-|TRBJ1-2
TGTGCCAGCAGACACCTCCCCCTTTCACAATCCTATGGCTACACCTTC
CASRHLPLSQSYGYTF
>TRBV27|-|-|TRBJ2-1
TGTGCCAGCAGAACCCTAAGGTATGAGCAGTTCTTC
CASRTLRYEQFF
>TRBV11-2|-|-|TRBJ1-1
TGTGCCAGCAGCCGACAGGTAGAGGGTTCGAACACTGAAGCTTTCTTT
CASSRQVEGSNTEAFF
>TRBV13|-|-|TRBJ2-2
TGTGCCAGCAGCCCCAGACTGAACACCGGGGAGCTGTTTTTT
CASSPRLNTGELFF
>TRBV10-3|-|-|TRBJ2-2
TGTGCCATCAGTGAGGGGCCCGGGGAGCTGTTTTTT
CAISEGPGELFF
>TRBV4-1|-|-|TRBJ2-7
TGCGCCAGCAGCCTCGGCAGGAGCGACGAGCAGTACTTC
CASSLGRSDEQYF
>TRBV28|-|-|TRBJ2-2
TGTGCCAGCAGTTTTTTCCCGCGGCAGGGATTAGCCGGGGAGCTGTTTTTT
CASSFFPRQGLAGELFF
>TRBV12-5|-|TRBD2|TRBJ2-3
TGTGCTAGTGGGCCTACGGGACTAGCCACAGATACGCAGTATTTT
CASGPTGLATDTQYF
>TRBV19|-|-|TRBJ2-1
TGTGCCAGTAGTATAGCGGACTACGAGCAGTTCTTC
CASSIADYEQFF
>TRBV19|few|TRBD1|TRBJ1-1
TGTGCCAGTAGTTCCGGGACAGGGGCGAGGAACACTGAAGCTTTCTTT
CASSSGTGARNTEAFF
>TRBV28|-|-|TRBJ2-1
TGTGCCAGCAGTACACACCTGCGGTTGAGCTCCTACAATGAGCAGTTCTTC
CASSTHLRLSSYNEQFF
>TRBV25-1|-|TRBD1|TRBJ1-2
TGTGCCAGCAGGCAAGGACAGGGACTTGGCTACACCTTC
CASRQGQGLGYTF
>TRBV19|-|TRBD1|TRBJ1-1
TGTGCCAGTAGTACACAGGGGCGGAACACTGAAGCTTTCTTT
CASSTQGRNTEAFF
>TRBV6-6|-|-|TRBJ2-6
TGTGCCAGCAGGTACCCTGGGGCCAACGTCCTGACTTTC
CASRYPGANVLTF
>TRBV6-6|-|-|TRBJ2-7
TGTGCCAGCAGTCCTCACGGGGACGAGCAGTACTTC
CASSPHGDEQYF
>TRBV19|-|TRBD1|TRBJ1-5
TGTGCCAGTTCTGACAGGGCTCGCAATCAGCCCCAGCATTTT
CASSDRARNQPQHF
>TRBV7-8|-|-|TRBJ2-3
TGTGCCAGCAGCTTAGCGCCCGGGCCCGGGGTGGGCACAGATACGCAGTATTTT
CASSLAPGPGVGTDTQYF
>TRBV7-9|-|-|TRBJ2-7
TGTGCCAGCAGCTCCGGGACGGCATTTTACTTC
CASSSGTAFYF
>TRBV6-5|-|-|TRBJ2-7
TGTGCCAGCAGTTACGGGGCGGCCTCCTACGAGCAGTACTTC
CASSYGAASYEQYF
>TRBV28|-|-|TRBJ1-1
TGTGCCAGCAGTCCCGACCCATTGGGCCGCAGGGTGGGGTACACTGAAGCTTTCTTT
CASSPDPLGRRVGYTEAFF
>TRBV27|-|-|TRBJ1-5
TGTGCCAGCAGTCCCATCGGGGGCGCGAATCTTCCCCAGCATTTT
CASSPIGGANLPQHF
>TRBV19|-|-|TRBJ2-1
TGTGCCAGTAGTATTCTTGCCGGCGTCTCCTACAATGAGCAGTTCTTC
CASSILAGVSYNEQFF
>TRBV7-9|-|TRBD1|TRBJ2-7
TGTGCCAGCAGCCCGCGGGACAGGGCCTACGAGCAGTACTTC
CASSPRDRAYEQYF
>TRBV4-1|-|-|TRBJ2-5
TGCGCCAGCAGCCAAAAAAAGGCCCCCCAAGAGACCCAGTACTTC
CASSQKKAPQETQYF
>TRBV7-9|-|TRBD2|TRBJ2-5
TGTGCCAGCAGCTTAAGCGGGACCTACGAGACCCAGTACTTC
CASSLSGTYETQYF
>TRBV15|-|TRBD2|TRBJ2-1
TGTGCCACCGGTCTAGCGGAGTACAATGAGCAGTTCTTC
CATGLAEYNEQFF
>TRBV11-2|-|TRBD1|TRBJ1-4
TGTGCCAGCAGATCGGGACAGATTGAAAAACTGTTTTTT
CASRSGQIEKLFF
>TRBV19|few|-|TRBJ1-1
TGTGCCAGTAGTCGGGAAGGACCGGCTTTCTTT
CASSREGPAFF
>TRBV29-1|-|-|TRBJ1-2
TGCAGCGTTGAAGGACGGGAGTATGGCTACACCTTC
CSVEGREYGYTF
>TRBV5-8|-|-|TRBJ2-1
TGTGCCAGCAGCCGCGTTGTAGCGGCCCGCAATGAGCAGTTCTTC
CASSRVVAARNEQFF
>TRBV2|-|-|TRBJ2-1
TGTGCCAGCAGCCAACCCGCCGGGGGGCCTCCCTCCTACAATGAGCAGTTCTTC
CASSQPAGGPPSYNEQFF
>TRBV6-1|-|-|TRBJ2-1
TGTGCCAGCAGTGAAGGGAACAATGAGCAGTTCTTC
CASSEGNNEQFF
>TRBV7-8|once|-|TRBJ2-1
TGTGCCAGCAGCCTCGGAAGCGGAAGGAGCTCCTACAATGAGCAGTTCTTC
CASSLGSGRSSYNEQFF